This T cell receptor (beta chain) was identified during a study of identical twins. Notes on the study in general: Out-of-frame sharing of TCR alpha in monozygotic twins was underestimated by models. Zero-insertion findings could be partly confounded by invariant cells (MAIT and iNKT cells).

This clonotype was observed a few times. The target antigen is unknown. The length of the CDR3 is 13 residues. The V end lost 5 bases, the J end lost 6 bases, and 10 bases lay between the germline ends. Per germline, CDR1 SGHTA and CDR2 FQGTGA. TCRdb re-called the 5' RACE reads through MiXCR, storing one row per CDR3 protein. Of about 210,000 distinct CDR3 sequences detected, less than 10% appear once; the ten largest clones hold approximately 5.1%. Sample: memory (CD45RO+) T cells sorted from blood. The TCR originated in a young woman in good health. V gene TRBV7-3 combines with J gene TRBJ2-2; no reliable D call. The CDR3: CASSPNYAGELFF. The CDR3 coding sequence is TGTGCCAGCAGCCCGAACTACGCCGGGGAGCTGTTTTTT.